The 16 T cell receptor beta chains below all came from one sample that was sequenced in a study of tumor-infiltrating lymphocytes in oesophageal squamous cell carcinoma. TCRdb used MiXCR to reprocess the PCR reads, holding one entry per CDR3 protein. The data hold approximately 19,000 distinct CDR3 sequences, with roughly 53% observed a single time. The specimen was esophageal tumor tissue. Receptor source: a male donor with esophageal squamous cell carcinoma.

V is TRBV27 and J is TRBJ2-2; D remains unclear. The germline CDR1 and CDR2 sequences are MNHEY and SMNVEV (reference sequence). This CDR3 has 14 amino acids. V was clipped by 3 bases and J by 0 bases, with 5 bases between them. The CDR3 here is CASSLYPNTGELFF. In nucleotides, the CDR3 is TGTGCCAGCAGTTTGTACCCGAACACCGGGGAGCTGTTTTTT.

The CDR3 loop reads CASSERGGGETQYF. In DNA, the CDR3 is TGTGCCAGCAGTGAGCGGGGGGGCGGAGAGACCCAGTACTTC. The chain couples TRBV12-3 or TRBV12-4 to TRBJ2-3; 10 positions agree with TRBD2. The end of the DNA aligns better with TRBJ2-5, so the J call may be wrong. This CDR3 region has 14 residues.

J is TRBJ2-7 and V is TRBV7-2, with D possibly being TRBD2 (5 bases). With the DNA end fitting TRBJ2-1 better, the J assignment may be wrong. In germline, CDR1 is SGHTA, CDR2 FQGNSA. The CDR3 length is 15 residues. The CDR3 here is CASTSTGNTYNEQFF. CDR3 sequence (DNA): TGTGCCAGCACCTCCACCGGGAACACCTACAATGAGCAGTTCTTC.

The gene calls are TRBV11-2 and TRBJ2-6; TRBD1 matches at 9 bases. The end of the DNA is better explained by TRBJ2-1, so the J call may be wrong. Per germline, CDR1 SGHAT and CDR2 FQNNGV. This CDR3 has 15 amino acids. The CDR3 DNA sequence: TGTGCCAGCAGCTCCCCGGACAGGGGAGGCAATGAGCAGTTCTTC. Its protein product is CASSSPDRGGNEQFF.

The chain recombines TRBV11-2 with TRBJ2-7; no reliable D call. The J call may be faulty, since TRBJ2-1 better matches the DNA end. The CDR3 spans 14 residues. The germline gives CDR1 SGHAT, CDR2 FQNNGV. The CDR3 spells CASSLDLTQETQFF. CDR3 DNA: TGTGCCAGCAGCTTAGATCTGACCCAAGAGACCCAGTTCTTC.

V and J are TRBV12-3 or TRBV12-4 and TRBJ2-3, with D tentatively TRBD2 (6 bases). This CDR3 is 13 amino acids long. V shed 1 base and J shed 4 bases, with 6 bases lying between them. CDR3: CASSLGEADTQYF. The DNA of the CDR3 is TGTGCCAGCAGTTTAGGGGAGGCAGATACGCAGTATTTT.

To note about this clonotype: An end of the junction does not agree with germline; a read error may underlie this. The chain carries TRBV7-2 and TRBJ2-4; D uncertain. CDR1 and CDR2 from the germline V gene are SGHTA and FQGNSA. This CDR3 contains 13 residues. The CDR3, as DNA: TGTGCCAGCAGCTTAAAGGGTGGCCAGCCCCAGCATTTC. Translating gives CASSLKGGQPQHF.

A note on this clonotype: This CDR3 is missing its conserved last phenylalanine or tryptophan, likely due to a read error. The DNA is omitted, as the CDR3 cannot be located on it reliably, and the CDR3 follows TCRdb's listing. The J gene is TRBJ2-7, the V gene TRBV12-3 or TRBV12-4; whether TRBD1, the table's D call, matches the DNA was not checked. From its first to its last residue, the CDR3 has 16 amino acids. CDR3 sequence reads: CASSLDAQGTKQYFGN.

The CDR3 region has the DNA TGTGCCAGCAGTTTTCCCGGACCTAGGAAGACCCAGTACTTC. This codes for CASSFPGPRKTQYF. The chain is built from TRBV6-1 and TRBJ2-5; no clear D gene. V lost 5 bases, J lost 6 bases, and 16 bases lay in between. CDR3 length equals 14 residues. The germline V gene encodes CDR1 MNHNS and CDR2 SASEGT.

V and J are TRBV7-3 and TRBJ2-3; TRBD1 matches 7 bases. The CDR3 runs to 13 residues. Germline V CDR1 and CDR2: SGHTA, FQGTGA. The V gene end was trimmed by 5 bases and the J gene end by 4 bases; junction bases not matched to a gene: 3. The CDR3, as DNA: TGTGCCAGCAGCGCCCAGGGGGCAGATACGCAGTATTTT. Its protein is CASSAQGADTQYF.

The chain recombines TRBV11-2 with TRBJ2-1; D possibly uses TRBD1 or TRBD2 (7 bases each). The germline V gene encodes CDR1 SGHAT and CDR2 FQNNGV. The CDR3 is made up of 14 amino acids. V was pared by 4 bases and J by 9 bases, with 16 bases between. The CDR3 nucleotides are TGTGCCAGCAGCTCCCCAGGGGGGAGGGGTGAGCAGTTCTTC. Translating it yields CASSSPGGRGEQFF.

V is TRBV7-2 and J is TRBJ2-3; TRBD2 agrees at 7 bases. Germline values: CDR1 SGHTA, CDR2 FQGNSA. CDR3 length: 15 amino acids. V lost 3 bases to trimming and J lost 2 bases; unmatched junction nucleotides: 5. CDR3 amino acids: CASSFVGGPTDTQYF. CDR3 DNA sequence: TGTGCCAGCAGCTTTGTGGGAGGGCCCACAGATACGCAGTATTTT.

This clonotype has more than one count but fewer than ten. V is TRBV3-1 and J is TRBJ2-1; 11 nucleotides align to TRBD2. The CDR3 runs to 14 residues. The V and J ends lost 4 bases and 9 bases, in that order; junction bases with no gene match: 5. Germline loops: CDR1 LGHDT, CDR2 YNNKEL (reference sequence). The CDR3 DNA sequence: TGTGCCAGCAGCCTGACTAGCGGGATCCTTGAGCAGTTCTTC. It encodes CASSLTSGILEQFF.

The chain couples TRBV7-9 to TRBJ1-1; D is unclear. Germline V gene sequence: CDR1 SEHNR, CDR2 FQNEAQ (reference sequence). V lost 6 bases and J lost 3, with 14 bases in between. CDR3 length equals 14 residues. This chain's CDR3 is CASRWSPGDTEAFF. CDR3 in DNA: TGTGCCAGCAGGTGGTCCCCGGGAGACACTGAAGCTTTCTTT. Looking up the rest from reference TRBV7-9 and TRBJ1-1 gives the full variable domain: DTGVSQNPRHKITKRGQNVTFRCDPISEHNRLYWYRQTLGQGPEFLTYFQNEAQLEKSRLLSDRFSAERPKGSFSTLEIQRTEQGDSAMYLCASRWSPGDTEAFFGQGTRLTVV.

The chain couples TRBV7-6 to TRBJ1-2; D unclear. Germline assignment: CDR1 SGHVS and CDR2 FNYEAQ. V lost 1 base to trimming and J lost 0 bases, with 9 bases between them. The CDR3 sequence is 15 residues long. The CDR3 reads CASSLGSGSNYGYTF. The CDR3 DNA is TGTGCCAGCAGCTTAGGCTCCGGGTCTAACTATGGCTACACCTTC.

CDR3 sequence: CASSQQGGDETQYF. CDR3 DNA sequence: TGCGCCAGCAGTCAACAGGGTGGGGACGAGACCCAGTACTTC. The gene calls are TRBV10-2 and TRBJ2-3; TRBD1 might be the D (6 bases). The better agreement between TRBJ2-5 and the DNA end casts doubt on the J call. The CDR3 spans 14 residues. Germline V gene data show CDR1 as WSHSY and CDR2 as SAAADI.